These 19 T cell receptor beta chains share one sample of origin, sequenced in a study of cytomegalovirus exposure and HLA in healthy donors. Generated by immunoSEQ multiplex PCR, the TCRdb table keeps only in-frame clones and is missing some. Of 100,000 to 150,000 clones in the sample, around 95% are singletons; the top ten hold 1.7%. Sequenced material: PBMCs. Source of these receptors: a man aged 18 to 29 in good health and CMV-seronegative.

For this clone: Other DNA sequences in the same sample also yield this CDR3. The V gene is TRBV4-3, the J gene TRBJ1-5; possibly TRBD1 for D (5 bases). The germline V gene has CDR1 LGHNA and CDR2 YSLEER. Trimming pared 0 bases from V and 7 bases from J, leaving 7 bases between. This CDR3 is 13 amino acids long. The CDR3 bases are TGCGCCAGCAGCCAAGATAGGGGACAGCCCCAGCATTTT. Protein product: CASSQDRGQPQHF.

A word on this clone: The same CDR3 arises from other DNA sequences in this sample as well. The chain is built from TRBV5-1 and TRBJ2-1; D remains unclear. CDR3 length: 14 residues. Germline V CDR1 and CDR2: SGHRS, YFSETQ. Trimming pared 0 bases from V and 1 base from J, leaving 5 bases between. Here the CDR3 DNA reads TGCGCCAGCAGCTTGGGTACATCCTACAATGAGCAGTTCTTC. Translation gives CASSLGTSYNEQFF.

This CDR3 reads CASSPTGTGYTEAFF. The CDR3 region has the DNA TGTGCCAGCAGCCCCACCGGGACAGGGTACACTGAAGCTTTCTTT. The chain carries TRBV9 and TRBJ1-1, with 9 bases aligning to TRBD1. CDR3 length: 15 amino acids. Germline CDR1 is SGDLS and CDR2 is YYNGEE. V was pared by 4 bases and J by 3 bases, with 7 bases of the junction left unmatched.

This clone is a singleton in its sample. The chain carries TRBV7-3 and TRBJ2-3, with 7 bases that match TRBD2. The V gene's germline CDR1 is SGHTA and CDR2 FQGTGA. The ends lost 2 bases at V and 2 bases at J; junction bases unmatched: 1. There are 14 residues in the CDR3. The CDR3 protein is CASSLLADTDTQYF. The CDR3 DNA is TGTGCCAGCAGCTTACTAGCGGACACAGATACGCAGTATTTT.

The chain recombines TRBV27 with TRBJ1-1; D is perhaps TRBD1 (6 bases). The V and J ends lost 4 bases and 0 bases respectively, with 12 bases between them. CDR1 is MNHEY and CDR2 is SMNVEV in the germline V gene (reference sequence). The CDR3 is 15 residues long. For the CDR3, the DNA is TGTGCCAGCAGTTCAAGGCAGGGGATGAACACTGAAGCTTTCTTT. It translates to CASSSRQGMNTEAFF.

Here the CDR3 DNA reads TGTGCCAGCAGGGGACTCCCCATAGCCTACGAGCAGTACTTC. This gives the protein CASRGLPIAYEQYF. This rearrangement joins TRBV6-5 to TRBJ2-7, with a weak D call TRBD2 (6 bases). Germline V lookup: CDR1 MNHEY, CDR2 SVGAGI. CDR3 length: 14 residues. The V gene lost 6 bases and the J gene lost 2 bases, with 14 bases spanning the gap.

The gene calls are TRBV7-8 and TRBJ1-5; the match to TRBD1 covers 8 bases. Germline lookup yields CDR1 SGHVS and CDR2 FQNEAQ. The V segment lost 3 bases and the J segment 0 bases; nucleotides outside the gene matches: 10. CDR3 length equals 18 residues. CDR3 DNA: TGTGCCAGCAGCTTCTACGACAGGGGAAGTTATAGCAATCAGCCCCAGCATTTT. Its protein product is CASSFYDRGSYSNQPQHF. Using reference TRBV7-8 and TRBJ1-5 for the parts outside the CDR3, the full variable domain is GAGVSQSPRYKVAKRGQDVALRCDPISGHVSLFWYQQALGQGPEFLTYFQNEAQLDKSGLPSDRFFAERPEGSVSTLKIQRTQQEDSAVYLCASSFYDRGSYSNQPQHFGDGTRLSIL.

V usage is TRBV19 and J usage is TRBJ1-5; TRBD1 might be the D (5 bases). The CDR3 is 14 residues long. Trimming left V 5 bases short and J 7 bases short, with 15 bases between. In germline, CDR1 is LNHDA, CDR2 SQIVND (reference sequence). The CDR3 DNA reads TGTGCCAGTAGTCCTTCTGGGGGGGAACAGCCCCAGCATTTT. Its translation is CASSPSGGEQPQHF.

This clone was seen only once. J is TRBJ1-4 and V is TRBV21-1; the D segment call TRBD1 is taken from the table without a DNA check. TRBV21-1 is a pseudogene. This CDR3 contains 16 residues. The CDR3 DNA is TGTGCCAGCAGCAACCGGGACAGGGGAGCGGTTCAAAAACTGTTTTTT. It encodes CASSNRDRGAVQKLFF.

The rearrangement links TRBV7-3 to TRBJ2-2; 9 nucleotides line up with TRBD2. Germline V gives CDR1 SGHTA, CDR2 FQGTGA. CDR3 size: 15 residues. V lost 5 bases to trimming and J lost 0 bases; unmatched junction nucleotides: 1. This CDR3 reads CASSTSGSNTGELFF. For the CDR3, the DNA is TGTGCCAGCAGCACTAGCGGGTCGAACACCGGGGAGCTGTTTTTT.

The V gene is TRBV4-3, the J gene TRBJ2-7, with D possibly being TRBD2 (6 bases). Trimming left V 1 base short and J 3 bases short, with 13 bases between. This CDR3 is built from 15 residues. Germline values: CDR1 LGHNA, CDR2 YSLEER. The CDR3 region is CASSQVGGGVYEQYF. The CDR3 region has the DNA TGCGCCAGCAGCCAAGTCGGCGGAGGGGTCTACGAGCAGTACTTC.

The rearrangement links TRBV4-3 to TRBJ2-7; 14 positions match TRBD2. The ends lost 4 bases at V and 4 bases at J; junction bases unmatched: 6. CDR1 is LGHNA, CDR2 YSLEER, per germline. The CDR3 is 16 amino acids. The CDR3 reads CASSPGLAGETYEQYF. In DNA, the CDR3 is TGCGCCAGCAGCCCGGGACTAGCGGGGGAGACTTACGAGCAGTACTTC.

The rearrangement links TRBV13 to TRBJ2-7, with TRBD1 matching over 9 bases. Losses at the gene ends were 6 bases for V and 4 bases for J; bases not matched to a gene: 10. CDR1 is PRHDT and CDR2 is FYEKMQ in the germline V gene (reference sequence). The CDR3 sequence is 15 residues long. The CDR3 nucleotides are TGTGCCAGCAGTTCACAAGGGACAGGGCTTTACGAGCAGTACTTC. Its protein is CASSSQGTGLYEQYF.

The genes are TRBV28 and TRBJ1-2; D uncertain. The V end was cut by 2 bases, the J end by 2 bases, with 9 bases between. The CDR3 has 14 amino acids. Germline V lookup: CDR1 MDHEN, CDR2 SYDVKM. The chain's CDR3 is CASSLQTLNYGYTF. The CDR3 DNA reads TGTGCCAGCAGTTTACAAACACTAAACTATGGCTACACCTTC.

The rearrangement links TRBV7-6 to TRBJ1-2; D is perhaps TRBD1 (6 bases). V dropped 5 bases and J dropped 6 bases, with 16 bases sitting between them. The CDR3 consists of 14 residues. Germline assignment: CDR1 SGHVS and CDR2 FNYEAQ. The CDR3 sequence is CASSPQRGRNGYTF. As DNA, the CDR3 is TGTGCCAGCAGCCCGCAGCGGGGGCGTAATGGCTACACCTTC.

The J gene is TRBJ2-7, the V gene TRBV6-5, with 9 bases matching TRBD1. CDR3 length: 14 residues. With 2 bases clipped from V and 7 bases from J, the junction kept 6 bases outside the gene matches. Germline V gene lookup returns CDR1 MNHEY and CDR2 SVGAGI. CDR3 in amino acids: CASSYRTGEEEQYF. In DNA, the CDR3 is TGTGCCAGCAGTTACCGGACAGGGGAAGAGGAGCAGTACTTC.

The chain employs TRBV28 and TRBJ2-1; D not resolved. This CDR3 contains 15 residues. V was shortened by 8 bases and J by 0 bases, with 14 bases between the two germline ends. Germline values: CDR1 MDHEN, CDR2 SYDVKM. The CDR3 nucleotides are TGTGCCAGCCTATCCGAGTACAGCTCCTACAATGAGCAGTTCTTC. As protein: CASLSEYSSYNEQFF.

This clone was detected once. The CDR3 region has the DNA TGTGCCAGCAGCTCCCCCATATCGGCGTCCCGGAGTGACTATGGCTACACCTTC. Residues: CASSSPISASRSDYGYTF. This sequence joins TRBV7-9 and TRBJ1-2; D is unresolved. The CDR3 spans 18 residues. Germline CDR1 is SEHNR and CDR2 is FQNEAQ (reference sequence). Deletions cut 4 bases from V and 3 bases from J, with 24 bases between.

The CDR3 sequence: CASSESAAGGTEAFF. The CDR3 region has the DNA TGTGCCAGCAGCGAATCGGCGGCGGGAGGAACTGAAGCTTTCTTT. The chain carries TRBV9 and TRBJ1-1, with D unresolved. The ends were cut back, 3 bases at V and 5 bases at J, with 17 bases in the middle. CDR1 and CDR2 from the germline V gene are SGDLS and YYNGEE. This CDR3 has 15 residues.